The rows below give T cell receptor beta chains drawn from one sample of a study of a mutant IDH1 vaccine in newly diagnosed glioma. Only in-frame clones appear in the TCRdb table, and some are missing; sequencing was by immunoSEQ multiplex PCR. The table lists 100,000 to 120,000 clones, almost 90% of them singletons. Their cognate antigens are unknown. The specimen was PBMCs, collected from a glioma patient whose treatment included an IDH1 peptide vaccine. The receptors stem from a woman aged 45-65 years with glioma. The CDR3 runs from the conserved cysteine through the conserved F or W. A D gene is named only where the DNA matches it firmly. The listing skips clone size in some rows; elsewhere it reads once, few, many or a size class.

v_gene	abundance	j_gene	d_gene	CDR3aa	CDR3nt
TRBV5-4	NA	TRBJ1-4	TRBD1	CASSSRTGLNEKLFF	TGTGCCAGCAGCTCGCGGACAGGCCTTAATGAAAAACTGTTTTTT
TRBV6-6	NA	TRBJ2-3	TRBD2	CASLGGVRTDTQYF	TGTGCCAGTTTGGGGGGGGTAAGGACAGATACGCAGTATTTT
TRBV6-1	NA	TRBJ2-1	NA	CASRDFSYNEQFF	TGTGCCAGCAGGGACTTTTCCTACAATGAGCAGTTCTTC
TRBV7-6	NA	TRBJ2-7	TRBD2	CASSLVGRESSYEQYF	TGTGCCAGCAGCTTAGTAGGGCGGGAGAGCTCCTACGAGCAGTACTTC
TRBV7-9	NA	TRBJ2-5	NA	CASSSSGQETQYF	TGTGCCAGCAGCTCGAGCGGGCAAGAGACCCAGTACTTC
TRBV6-5	NA	TRBJ2-1	NA	CASSYNGYNEQFF	TGTGCCAGCAGTTATAACGGCTACAATGAGCAGTTCTTC
TRBV5-6	NA	TRBJ2-3	TRBD2	CASINSGRAADTQYF	TGTGCCAGCATCAATAGCGGGAGGGCCGCAGATACGCAGTATTTT
TRBV27	few	TRBJ1-6	NA	CASSTRQNSPLHF	TGTGCCAGCAGTACCCGACAGAATTCACCCCTCCACTTT
TRBV28	NA	TRBJ2-7	NA	CASSFQDSPFGDEQYF	TGTGCCAGCAGTTTTCAGGACAGCCCTTTTGGAGACGAGCAGTACTTC
TRBV6-5	NA	TRBJ1-2	TRBD1	CASSYGTGTDYGYTF	TGTGCCAGCAGTTACGGGACAGGAACAGACTATGGCTACACCTTC
TRBV28	NA	TRBJ1-5	TRBD1	CASRLQGANQPQHF	TGTGCCAGCAGACTACAGGGGGCCAATCAGCCCCAGCATTTT
TRBV27	NA	TRBJ2-7	TRBD1	CASSLSTGTAFYEQYF	TGTGCCAGCAGTTTATCCACCGGGACAGCTTTCTACGAGCAGTACTTC
TRBV13	NA	TRBJ1-1	NA	CASSSTGTNTEAFF	TGTGCCAGCAGCTCAACCGGGACGAACACTGAAGCTTTCTTT
TRBV19	NA	TRBJ1-6	NA	CASTKVVNSPLHF	TGTGCCAGTACCAAGGTGGTCAATTCACCCCTCCACTTT
TRBV6-1	few	TRBJ1-1	NA	CASSEEGAMNTEAFF	TGTGCCAGCAGTGAAGAGGGAGCCATGAACACTGAAGCTTTCTTT
TRBV28	NA	TRBJ1-5	NA	CASSLWGTGGSSNQPQHF	TGTGCCAGCAGTTTATGGGGGACGGGGGGTAGCAGCAATCAGCCCCAGCATTTT
TRBV13	NA	TRBJ1-2	NA	CASSLGRGFYGYTF	TGTGCCAGCAGCTTAGGCCGGGGCTTCTATGGCTACACCTTC
TRBV5-1	NA	TRBJ1-2	NA	CASSLGQPYGYTF	TGCGCCAGCAGCCTCGGACAGCCCTATGGCTACACCTTC
TRBV10-1	NA	TRBJ2-2	NA	CASSEGGTNTGELFF	TGCGCCAGCAGTGAAGGCGGGACGAACACCGGGGAGCTGTTTTTT
TRBV15	NA	TRBJ1-2	NA	CATSRDRVYGYTF	TGTGCCACCAGCAGAGACAGGGTATATGGCTACACCTTC
TRBV29-1	NA	TRBJ2-5	NA	CSAAPLASVSETQYF	TGCAGCGCCGCCCCACTGGCCTCGGTATCAGAGACCCAGTACTTC
TRBV21-1	NA	TRBJ2-1	NA	CASSLRAYSYNEQFF	TGTGCCAGCAGCCTCCGGGCTTACTCCTACAATGAGCAGTTCTTC
TRBV15	once	TRBJ1-1	NA	CATSRVGIRDTEAFF	TGTGCCACCAGCAGAGTAGGGATCAGGGACACTGAAGCTTTCTTT
TRBV28	NA	TRBJ2-7	TRBD1	CASSSDRAYEQYF	TGTGCCAGCAGTTCGGACAGGGCCTACGAGCAGTACTTC
TRBV5-5	once	TRBJ1-4	NA	CASKGWGEKLFF	TGTGCCAGCAAAGGGTGGGGCGAAAAACTGTTTTTT
TRBV28	once	TRBJ2-7	NA	CAAGASYEQYF	TGTGCCGCGGGGGCCTCCTACGAGCAGTACTTC
TRBV7-9	NA	TRBJ2-3	TRBD2	CASSPSGNTQYF	TGTGCCAGCAGCCCTAGCGGGAACACGCAGTATTTT
TRBV4-2	NA	TRBJ1-5	NA	CASRGNYSNQPQHF	TGTGCCAGCAGGGGGAATTATAGCAATCAGCCCCAGCATTTT
TRBV19	NA	TRBJ1-2	TRBD1	CASSPRTGDGYTF	TGTGCCAGTAGTCCCCGAACAGGGGATGGCTACACCTTC
TRBV21-1	NA	TRBJ2-7	NA	CASSPGGGRTYGQYF	TGTGCCAGCAGCCCAGGGGGGGGCCGCACCTACGGGCAGTACTTC
TRBV27	few	TRBJ1-1	NA	CASSLSPTSEAFF	TGTGCCAGCAGTTTATCTCCAACGAGTGAAGCTTTCTTT
TRBV28	NA	TRBJ2-2	TRBD2	CATKTSGTGELFF	TGTGCCACCAAGACTAGCGGCACCGGGGAGCTGTTTTTT
TRBV30	NA	TRBJ2-5	TRBD1	CAWSGTGGQETQYF	TGTGCCTGGAGTGGGACAGGGGGTCAAGAGACCCAGTACTTC
TRBV28	NA	TRBJ2-7	NA	CAAQRAGRSYEQYF	TGTGCCGCACAGAGGGCAGGGCGTTCCTACGAGCAGTACTTC
TRBV6-5	NA	TRBJ1-6	NA	CASSYVGTYNSPLHF	TGTGCCAGCAGTTACGTGGGCACCTATAATTCACCCCTCCACTTT
TRBV30	NA	TRBJ1-5	TRBD1	CAWSVDRGWNQPQHF	TGTGCCTGGAGTGTAGACAGGGGGTGGAATCAGCCCCAGCATTTT
TRBV18	NA	TRBJ2-5	NA	CASSRDAKETQYF	TGTGCCAGCTCACGGGACGCTAAAGAGACCCAGTACTTC
TRBV18	NA	TRBJ2-3	NA	CASSRDGTDTQYF	TGTGCCAGCTCCCGGGATGGAACAGATACGCAGTATTTT
TRBV28	once	TRBJ2-7	NA	CASRGEPYEQYF	TGTGCCAGCAGGGGGGAGCCCTACGAGCAGTACTTC
TRBV5-4	NA	TRBJ2-7	TRBD1	CASSRQGGSYEQYF	TGTGCCAGCAGCCGACAGGGGGGTTCCTACGAGCAGTACTTC
TRBV19	NA	TRBJ2-1	TRBD2	CASSILAGGSYNEQFF	TGTGCCAGTAGTATCCTAGCGGGAGGGTCCTACAATGAGCAGTTCTTC
TRBV7-2	NA	TRBJ2-5	TRBD1	CASSLVGARGETQYF	TGTGCCAGCAGCTTAGTTGGAGCCAGGGGGGAGACCCAGTACTTC
TRBV6-6	NA	TRBJ2-1	NA	CASSYGGNEQFF	TGTGCCAGCAGTTACGGGGGGAATGAGCAGTTCTTC
TRBV5-1	NA	TRBJ1-3	NA	CASSLALRASGNTIYF	TGCGCCAGCAGCTTGGCCCTCAGGGCCTCTGGAAACACCATATATTTT
TRBV30	NA	TRBJ2-7	TRBD2	CAWSGGTSGEQYEQYF	TGTGCCTGGAGTGGGGGGACTAGCGGCGAACAGTACGAGCAGTACTTC
TRBV7-7	NA	TRBJ2-2	NA	CASSVVGGPNTGELFF	TGTGCTAGCAGCGTAGTGGGGGGGCCGAACACCGGGGAGCTGTTTTTT
TRBV19	NA	TRBJ1-1	TRBD1	CASRTGLLNTEAFF	TGTGCCAGCAGGACAGGGCTCTTGAACACTGAAGCTTTCTTT
TRBV6-4	NA	TRBJ1-2	TRBD1	CASRGTGGYTF	TGTGCCAGCAGAGGGACAGGAGGCTACACCTTC
TRBV9	NA	TRBJ1-2	NA	CASSVRDAQGYTF	TGTGCCAGCAGCGTAAGGGACGCTCAGGGCTACACCTTC
TRBV10-1	NA	TRBJ2-1	NA	CASSTSRGNEQFF	TGCGCCAGCAGTACTTCTAGGGGGAATGAGCAGTTCTTC
TRBV11-1	NA	TRBJ2-7	NA	CASSLRLTDEQYF	TGTGCCAGCAGCTTGAGGCTTACGGACGAGCAGTACTTC
TRBV6-5	NA	TRBJ1-5	TRBD1	CASSTGNNQPQHF	TGTGCCAGCTCGACAGGGAACAATCAGCCCCAGCATTTT
TRBV5-5	NA	TRBJ1-3	NA	CASSLLRGRSGNTIYF	TGTGCCAGCAGCTTACTTCGGGGACGGTCTGGAAACACCATATATTTT
TRBV7-9	NA	TRBJ1-1	NA	CASSTWNTEAFF	TGTGCCAGCAGTACCTGGAACACTGAAGCTTTCTTT
TRBV10-1	NA	TRBJ2-7	NA	CASSRENPYEQYF	TGCGCCAGCAGCCGGGAGAATCCCTACGAGCAGTACTTC
TRBV5-1	NA	TRBJ2-7	TRBD1	CASSPRLKGQLTYEQYF	TGCGCCAGCAGCCCCCGCCTAAAGGGACAGCTAACCTACGAGCAGTACTTC
TRBV19	NA	TRBJ1-6	TRBD1	CASYHPDRSYTYNSPLHF	TGTGCCAGTTACCACCCGGACAGGTCCTATACTTATAATTCACCCCTCCACTTT
TRBV27	NA	TRBJ1-6	NA	CASRPLEIFLNSPLHF	TGTGCCAGCAGACCCCTCGAGATTTTCCTCAATTCACCCCTCCACTTT
TRBV18	few	TRBJ2-1	TRBD1	CASSSLGQGDYNEQFF	TGTGCCAGCTCCTCCCTGGGACAGGGGGACTACAATGAGCAGTTCTTC